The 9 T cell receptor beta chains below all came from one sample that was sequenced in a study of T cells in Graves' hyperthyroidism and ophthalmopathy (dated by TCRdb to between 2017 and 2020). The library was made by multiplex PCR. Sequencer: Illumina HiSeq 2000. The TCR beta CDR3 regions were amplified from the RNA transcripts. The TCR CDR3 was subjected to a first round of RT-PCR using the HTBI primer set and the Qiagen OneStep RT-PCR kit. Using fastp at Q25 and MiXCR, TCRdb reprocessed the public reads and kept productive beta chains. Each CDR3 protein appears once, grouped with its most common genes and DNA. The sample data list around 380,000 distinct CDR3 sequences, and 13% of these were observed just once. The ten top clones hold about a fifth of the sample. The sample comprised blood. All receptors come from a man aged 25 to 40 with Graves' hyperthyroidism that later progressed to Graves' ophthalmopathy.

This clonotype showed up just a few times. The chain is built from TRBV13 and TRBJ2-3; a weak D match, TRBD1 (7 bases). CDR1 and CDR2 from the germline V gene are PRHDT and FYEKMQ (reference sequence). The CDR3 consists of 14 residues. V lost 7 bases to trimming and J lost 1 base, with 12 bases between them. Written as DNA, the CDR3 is TGTGCCAGCACCAGGGGGGTACGCACAGATACGCAGTATTTT. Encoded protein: CASTRGVRTDTQYF.

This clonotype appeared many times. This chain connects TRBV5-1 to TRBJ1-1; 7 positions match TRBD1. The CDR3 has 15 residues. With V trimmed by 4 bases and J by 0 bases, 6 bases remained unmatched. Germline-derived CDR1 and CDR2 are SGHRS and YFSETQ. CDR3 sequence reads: CASSVTGTVNTEAFF. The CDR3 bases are TGCGCCAGCAGCGTCACCGGGACAGTGAACACTGAAGCTTTCTTT.

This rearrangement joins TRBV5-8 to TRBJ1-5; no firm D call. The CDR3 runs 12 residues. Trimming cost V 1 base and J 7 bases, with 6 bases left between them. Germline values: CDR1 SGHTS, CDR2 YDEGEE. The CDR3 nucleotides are TGTGCCAGCAGCTTGCGGCGGCAGCCCCAGCATTTT. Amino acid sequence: CASSLRRQPQHF.

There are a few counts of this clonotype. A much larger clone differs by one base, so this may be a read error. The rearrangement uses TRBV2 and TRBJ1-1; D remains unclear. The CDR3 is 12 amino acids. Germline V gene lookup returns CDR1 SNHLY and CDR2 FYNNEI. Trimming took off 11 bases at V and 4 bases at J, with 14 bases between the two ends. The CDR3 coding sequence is TGTGCCTGTGGACGGGAGAGCACTGAAGCTTTCTTT. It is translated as CACGRESTEAFF.

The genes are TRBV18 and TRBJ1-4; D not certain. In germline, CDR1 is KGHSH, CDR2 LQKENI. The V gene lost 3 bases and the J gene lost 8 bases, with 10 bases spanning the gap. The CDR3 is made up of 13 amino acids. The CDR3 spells CASSPPGEEKLFF. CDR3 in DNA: TGTGCCAGCTCACCCCCCGGGGAGGAAAAACTGTTTTTT.

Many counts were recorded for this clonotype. Here the CDR3 DNA reads TGTGCTACCAGGGGGCGCGCTGAAGCTTTCTTT. It is translated as CATRGRAEAFF. This chain connects TRBV6-1 to TRBJ1-1, with 8 positions matching TRBD1. This CDR3 contains 11 residues. Germline V gene lookup returns CDR1 MNHNS and CDR2 SASEGT.

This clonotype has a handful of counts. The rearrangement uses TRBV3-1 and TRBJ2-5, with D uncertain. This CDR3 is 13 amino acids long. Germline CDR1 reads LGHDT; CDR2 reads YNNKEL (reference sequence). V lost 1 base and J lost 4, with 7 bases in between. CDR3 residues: CASSQGSAETQYF. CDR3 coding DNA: TGTGCCAGCAGCCAAGGAAGTGCAGAGACCCAGTACTTC.

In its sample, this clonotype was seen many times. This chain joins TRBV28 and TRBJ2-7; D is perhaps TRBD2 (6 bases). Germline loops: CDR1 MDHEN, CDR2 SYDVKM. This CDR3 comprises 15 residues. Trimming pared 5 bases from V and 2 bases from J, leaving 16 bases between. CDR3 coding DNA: TGTGCCAGCAGTCACAACCGGGACTGGACCTACGAGCAGTACTTC. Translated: CASSHNRDWTYEQYF.

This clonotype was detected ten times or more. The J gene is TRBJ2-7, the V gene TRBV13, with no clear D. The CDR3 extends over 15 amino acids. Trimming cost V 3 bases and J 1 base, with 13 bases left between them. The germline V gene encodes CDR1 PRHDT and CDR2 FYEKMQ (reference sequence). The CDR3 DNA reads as TGTGCCAGCAGCTTTGGCACCTTGTTGTCCTACGAGCAGTACTTC. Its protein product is CASSFGTLLSYEQYF.